Each of the 17 T cell receptor beta chains below was sequenced from the same sample in a study of TIL therapy for anti-PD-1-resistant metastatic lung cancer. This was the immunoSEQ v3 assay. Data came from immunoSEQ multiplex PCR; TCRdb stores just in-frame clones and leaves some out. Of about 100,000 clones in the sample, 55% to 75% are singletons; the top ten hold 10% to 11%. Stated time point: pre-treatment sample, taken before nivolumab and TIL therapy. Pleural nodules or supraclavicular lymph nodes made up most of the excised metastases sampled. The material was tumor tissue, obtained at baseline. These receptor sequences come from a person aged 25-85 years with non-small cell lung cancer.

V is TRBV5-4 and J is TRBJ2-2; 9 bases line up with TRBD1. The length of the CDR3 is 15 residues. The V gene end was trimmed by 4 bases and the J gene end by 7 bases; junction bases not matched to a gene: 8. Germline V gene data show CDR1 as SGHNT and CDR2 as YYREEE (reference sequence). In DNA form, the CDR3 reads TGTGCCAGCAGCGTGGGACAGGGAAGGATCGGGGAGCTGTTTTTT. This codes for CASSVGQGRIGELFF.

V and J are TRBV18 and TRBJ2-3; perhaps TRBD2 as D (6 bases). Germline V gene data show CDR1 as KGHSH and CDR2 as LQKENI. Deletions cut 6 bases from V and 1 base from J, with 11 bases between. This CDR3 comprises 14 residues. The CDR3 is CASSRGEGTDTQYF. Written as DNA, the CDR3 is TGTGCCAGCTCGCGCGGGGAAGGCACAGATACGCAGTATTTT.

Of note for this clone: This sequence may be a read error, since a much larger clone differs from it by one base. The J gene is TRBJ2-7, the V gene TRBV7-2; D remains ambiguous. The CDR3 is made up of 12 amino acids. Germline CDR1 reads SGHTA; CDR2 reads FQGNSA. V shed 2 bases and J shed 3 bases, with 5 bases lying between them. The CDR3 protein is CASSLWGYEQYF. The CDR3 DNA is TGTGCCAGCAGCTTATGGGGCTACGAGCAGTACTTC.

V usage is TRBV4-3 and J usage is TRBJ1-4; 7 nucleotides agree with TRBD1. Per the germline V gene, CDR1 is LGHNA and CDR2 is YSLEER. V lost 4 bases and J lost 2; bases outside the gene matches: 4. This CDR3 region has 15 residues. CDR3 region: CASSPHRGTNEKLFF. DNA for the CDR3: TGCGCCAGCAGCCCCCACAGGGGCACTAATGAAAAACTGTTTTTT.

The chain has TRBV24-1 and TRBJ2-1, with 12 bases fitting TRBD2. Germline lookup yields CDR1 KGHDR and CDR2 SFDVKD. Losses at the gene ends were 4 bases for V and 0 bases for J; bases not matched to a gene: 18. This CDR3 is built from 22 residues. CDR3 sequence: CATSDTPRGELAGGHSYNEQFF. The CDR3 DNA sequence: TGTGCCACCAGTGACACTCCCAGGGGAGAACTAGCGGGAGGCCACTCCTACAATGAGCAGTTCTTC.

The rearrangement uses TRBV6-1 and TRBJ2-3, with no clear D. The germline CDR1 and CDR2 sequences are MNHNS and SASEGT. V gave up 3 bases and J gave up 5 bases, with 9 bases separating them. The length of the CDR3 is 13 residues. CDR3 in amino acids: CASSEGFEDTQYF. The CDR3 nucleotides read TGTGCCAGCAGTGAGGGTTTCGAAGATACGCAGTATTTT.

The chain links TRBV2 to TRBJ2-7; D perhaps matches TRBD2 (5 bases). V gave up 7 bases and J gave up 6 bases, with 13 bases separating them. Germline V gene lookup returns CDR1 SNHLY and CDR2 FYNNEI. This CDR3 is built from 12 residues. CDR3 in amino acids: CASNDYISEQYF. CDR3 nucleotide sequence: TGTGCCAGCAATGACTACATTTCCGAGCAGTACTTC.

The rearrangement joins TRBV4-2 to TRBJ2-5; the D is unclear. Trimming shortened V by 1 base and J by 1 base, and 4 bases separated the two germline ends. Germline CDR1 LGHNA, CDR2 YNFKEQ. There are 13 residues in the CDR3. The CDR3: CASSQAVQETQYF. CDR3 DNA: TGTGCCAGCAGCCAAGCAGTCCAAGAGACCCAGTACTTC.

A remark on this clone: Compared with germline, one end of the junction differs, possibly owing to a read error. The chain combines TRBV4-3 with TRBJ1-1; D uncertain. Germline assignment: CDR1 LGHNA and CDR2 YSLEER. This CDR3 is 15 amino acids long. Here the CDR3 DNA reads TGCGCCAGCAGCCAAGAACCAGTCATGAACACTGAAGCTCTCTTT. Encoded protein: CASSQEPVMNTEALF.

V and J are TRBV5-4 and TRBJ2-7; the match to TRBD2 covers 7 bases. The germline V gene has CDR1 SGHNT and CDR2 YYREEE (reference sequence). The trim removed 0 bases at V and 0 bases at J, leaving 6 bases unmatched. The CDR3 consists of 16 residues. This chain's CDR3 is CASSLGLAGFSYEQYF. CDR3 bases: TGTGCCAGCAGCTTGGGGTTAGCGGGTTTCTCCTACGAGCAGTACTTC.

The V call is TRBV6-5, the J call TRBJ2-3; 8 nucleotides match TRBD2. Losses at the gene ends were 4 bases for V and 8 bases for J; bases not matched to a gene: 11. The CDR3 is 15 residues long. CDR1 is MNHEY and CDR2 is SVGAGI in the germline V gene. This chain's CDR3 is CASSSRTSPGGTQYF. CDR3 in DNA: TGTGCCAGCAGTTCCCGGACTAGCCCGGGGGGTACGCAGTATTTT.

The rearrangement links TRBV5-1 to TRBJ1-2, with 11 bases aligning to TRBD1. V was clipped by 2 bases and J by 6 bases; unmatched bases: 12. Germline CDR1 reads SGHRS; CDR2 reads YFSETQ. CDR3 length: 17 amino acids. CDR3 DNA: TGCGCCAGCAGCTTAGAGGGACAGGGGGTCTCGCATGATGGCTACACCTTC. It specifies CASSLEGQGVSHDGYTF.

The chain joins TRBV2 to TRBJ1-3, with D uncertain. Germline V gene sequence: CDR1 SNHLY, CDR2 FYNNEI. The germline V and J ends were trimmed by 7 bases and 0 bases, with 16 bases remaining between them. The CDR3 covers 16 residues. The CDR3 here is CASISGRRASGNTIYF. CDR3 DNA: TGTGCCAGCATTTCGGGCAGGAGGGCCTCTGGAAACACCATATATTTT.

This rearrangement joins TRBV5-4 to TRBJ1-1, with D unresolved. V was clipped by 4 bases and J by 1 base, with 11 bases between them. Germline CDR1 SGHNT, CDR2 YYREEE (reference sequence). The CDR3 is 14 amino acids. The CDR3 reads CASSPLRGNTEAFF. Here the CDR3 DNA reads TGTGCCAGCAGCCCCTTGCGGGGGAACACTGAAGCTTTCTTT.

This sequence joins TRBV7-3 and TRBJ2-1, with D possibly TRBD2 on 5 matching bases. Germline CDR1 SGHTA, CDR2 FQGTGA. V lost 1 base, J lost 2 bases, and 18 bases lay in between. CDR3 size: 18 residues. The CDR3 DNA reads as TGTGCCAGCAGCTTAAGTCCCCCGGCGGGTCTCCCCTACAATGAGCAGTTCTTC. Residues: CASSLSPPAGLPYNEQFF.

The chain uses TRBV12-5 and TRBJ2-5; the D is unclear. The V end was cut by 1 base, the J end by 5 bases, with 8 bases between. The CDR3 length is 13 residues. Germline-derived CDR1 and CDR2 are LGHNT and FRNRAP. The CDR3 DNA reads as TGTGCTAGTGGTTTGGGGCCTTGGGAGACCCAGTACTTC. Translation: CASGLGPWETQYF.

The V gene is TRBV15, the J gene TRBJ2-1, with 14 bases that match TRBD2. The CDR3 contains 19 residues. Germline assignment: CDR1 LNHNV and CDR2 YYDKDF (reference sequence). V lost 1 base, J lost 8 bases, and 13 bases stayed unmatched. CDR3 amino acids: CATSRGRGTSGSLGDEQFF. As DNA, the CDR3 is TGTGCCACCAGCAGAGGCAGAGGGACTAGCGGGAGCCTAGGGGATGAGCAGTTCTTC.